Listed below are T cell receptor beta chains from one sample, sequenced in a study of response to subunit inactivated influenza vaccine. TCRdb called the RT-PCR reads again in MiXCR, with one record for every CDR3 protein. The repertoire includes around 520,000 distinct CDR3 sequences, 10% to 15% of them detected once, and 10% to 13% sits in the top ten. Source: PBMCs from blood, taken on the day of vaccination. These receptors came from a man aged 50 to 60 who received an inactivated influenza vaccine. CDR3s include the opening cysteine and the closing phenylalanine or tryptophan. A D gene is named only where the DNA matches it firmly. Clone size is stated in some rows and not others, as once, few, many or a class when expanded.

v_gene: TRBV20-1
abundance: .
j_gene: TRBJ1-5
d_gene: TRBD1
CDR3nt: TGCTTCGCTAAACCGGGACAGGGCAATCAGCCCCAGCATTTT
CDR3aa: CFAKPGQGNQPQHF

v_gene: TRBV7-2
abundance: .
j_gene: TRBJ2-7
d_gene: .
CDR3nt: TGTGCCAGCAGTTCTGAGATGGGCGAGCAGTACTTC
CDR3aa: CASSSEMGEQYF

v_gene: TRBV4-1
abundance: few
j_gene: TRBJ1-6
d_gene: .
CDR3nt: TGCGCCAGCAGCGCCGGAGTAAACTATAATTCACCCCTCCACTTT
CDR3aa: CASSAGVNYNSPLHF

v_gene: TRBV7-2
abundance: .
j_gene: TRBJ2-3
d_gene: .
CDR3nt: TGTGCCAGCAGCTTAGGGATCGACGGAGATACGCAGTATTTT
CDR3aa: CASSLGIDGDTQYF

v_gene: TRBV4-2
abundance: .
j_gene: TRBJ2-3
d_gene: TRBD1
CDR3nt: TGTGCCAGCAGCCCACGTGCGACAGGGTACGCTGATACGCAGTATTTT
CDR3aa: CASSPRATGYADTQYF

v_gene: TRBV24-1
abundance: few
j_gene: TRBJ2-7
d_gene: TRBD2
CDR3nt: TGTGCCACCAGTGATCCGCTCGGGAGTGGACTAGCGGGAATAAGCGAGGAGTACGAGCAGTACTTC
CDR3aa: CATSDPLGSGLAGISEEYEQYF

v_gene: TRBV12-3/TRBV12-4
abundance: many
j_gene: TRBJ2-7
d_gene: .
CDR3nt: TGTGCCAGCAGTCCCGGGCCTGCCCCCTACGAGCAGTACTTC
CDR3aa: CASSPGPAPYEQYF

v_gene: TRBV20-1
abundance: .
j_gene: TRBJ1-4
d_gene: .
CDR3nt: TGCGTCCTGGACGGTCCGAGTGGGGAAAAACTGTTTTTT
CDR3aa: CVLDGPSGEKLFF

v_gene: TRBV7-9
abundance: few
j_gene: TRBJ2-3
d_gene: TRBD2
CDR3nt: TGTGCCAGCAGCTTAGGGGCAGCGGGAGCCTCAGATACGCAGTATTTT
CDR3aa: CASSLGAAGASDTQYF

v_gene: TRBV11-2
abundance: .
j_gene: TRBJ2-2
d_gene: .
CDR3nt: TGTGCCAGCAGTTCAGTAGGGACAACGAACACCGGGGAGCTGTTTTTT
CDR3aa: CASSSVGTTNTGELFF

v_gene: TRBV5-1
abundance: .
j_gene: TRBJ2-5
d_gene: .
CDR3nt: TGCGCCAGCAGCCCCTTTCGGGGGGAGACCCAGTACTTC
CDR3aa: CASSPFRGETQYF

v_gene: TRBV28
abundance: few
j_gene: TRBJ2-7
d_gene: .
CDR3nt: TGTGCCAGCAGCCACTGGTCCGGGGGAACCTCCTACGAGCAGTACTTC
CDR3aa: CASSHWSGGTSYEQYF

v_gene: TRBV12-3/TRBV12-4
abundance: many
j_gene: TRBJ1-2
d_gene: .
CDR3nt: TGTGCCAGCAGTTTACGGCCTACTTTTAACTATGGCTACACCTTC
CDR3aa: CASSLRPTFNYGYTF

v_gene: TRBV6-2/TRBV6-3
abundance: .
j_gene: TRBJ2-4
d_gene: .
CDR3nt: TGTGCCAGCAGCCCTAGTGGGCGGAAAAACATTCAGTACTTC
CDR3aa: CASSPSGRKNIQYF

v_gene: TRBV28
abundance: .
j_gene: TRBJ2-4
d_gene: .
CDR3nt: TGTGCCAGCAGCCTCGGGGGCTCTGGGGGGGTATTTCAGTACTTC
CDR3aa: CASSLGGSGGVFQYF

v_gene: TRBV29-1
abundance: few
j_gene: TRBJ2-7
d_gene: .
CDR3nt: TGCAGCGTTGAAGATCAACCAGGGCTCGAGCAGTACTTC
CDR3aa: CSVEDQPGLEQYF

v_gene: TRBV14
abundance: .
j_gene: TRBJ2-1
d_gene: .
CDR3nt: TGTGCCAGCAGCCGAGATCATGACAATGAGCAGTTCTTC
CDR3aa: CASSRDHDNEQFF

v_gene: TRBV18
abundance: .
j_gene: TRBJ2-2
d_gene: .
CDR3nt: TGTGCCAGCTCACCAGGAGCAGGTACCGGGGAGCTGTTTTTT
CDR3aa: CASSPGAGTGELFF

v_gene: TRBV20-1
abundance: many
j_gene: TRBJ2-3
d_gene: .
CDR3nt: TGCAGTGCTAGAGTGGCACCGTCACCCGGAGGGTACCGCACAGATACGCAGTATTTT
CDR3aa: CSARVAPSPGGYRTDTQYF

v_gene: TRBV10-3
abundance: .
j_gene: TRBJ1-2
d_gene: TRBD1
CDR3nt: TGTGCCACGGGGACAGGGGATGGTGGCTACACCTTC
CDR3aa: CATGTGDGGYTF

v_gene: TRBV12-3/TRBV12-4
abundance: many
j_gene: TRBJ2-1
d_gene: .
CDR3nt: TGTGCCAGCAGTCCCCCGGGCATCAATGAGCAGTTCTTC
CDR3aa: CASSPPGINEQFF

v_gene: TRBV5-1
abundance: .
j_gene: TRBJ2-1
d_gene: .
CDR3nt: TGCGCCAGCAGCCTTAGACCAAGGCCGAATGAGCAGTTCTTC
CDR3aa: CASSLRPRPNEQFF

v_gene: TRBV12-3/TRBV12-4
abundance: few
j_gene: TRBJ1-4
d_gene: TRBD1
CDR3nt: TGTGCCAGCAGTCGGGACAGGGGGCCTGGGGGTGAAAAACTGTTTTTT
CDR3aa: CASSRDRGPGGEKLFF

v_gene: TRBV7-2
abundance: few
j_gene: TRBJ2-1
d_gene: .
CDR3nt: TGTGCCAGCAGCTTAGTTTCGGGCGCAGGGGACAATGAGCAGTTCTTC
CDR3aa: CASSLVSGAGDNEQFF

v_gene: TRBV20-1
abundance: .
j_gene: TRBJ2-2
d_gene: TRBD2
CDR3nt: TGCAGTACGCCAATGGGACTAGGGGACACCGGGGAGCTGTTTTTT
CDR3aa: CSTPMGLGDTGELFF

v_gene: TRBV10-3
abundance: .
j_gene: TRBJ2-5
d_gene: .
CDR3nt: TGTGCCATCAGTGACAGGCAGGGGCTCCAAGAGACCCAGTACTTC
CDR3aa: CAISDRQGLQETQYF

v_gene: TRBV11-2
abundance: .
j_gene: TRBJ2-1
d_gene: .
CDR3nt: TGTGCCAGCAGCTTATTCACGGAGAGCTCCTACAATGAGCAGTTCTTC
CDR3aa: CASSLFTESSYNEQFF

v_gene: TRBV11-2
abundance: many
j_gene: TRBJ2-7
d_gene: .
CDR3nt: TGTGCCAGCAGCCCCCAGACGACGGGCTACGAGCAGTACTTC
CDR3aa: CASSPQTTGYEQYF

v_gene: TRBV5-1
abundance: many
j_gene: TRBJ2-7
d_gene: .
CDR3nt: TGCGCCAGCAGCCTACCGGACTCCTACGAGCAGTACTTC
CDR3aa: CASSLPDSYEQYF

v_gene: TRBV7-2
abundance: many
j_gene: TRBJ2-1
d_gene: .
CDR3nt: TGTGCCAGCAGCGACTATAGCGACTCCTACAATGAGCAGTTCTTC
CDR3aa: CASSDYSDSYNEQFF

v_gene: TRBV20-1
abundance: .
j_gene: TRBJ2-3
d_gene: .
CDR3nt: TGCAGTGCTAGAGTCGCCCGGGGGCGGAGCACAGATACGCAGTATTTT
CDR3aa: CSARVARGRSTDTQYF

v_gene: TRBV10-2
abundance: .
j_gene: TRBJ2-1
d_gene: TRBD1
CDR3nt: TGCGCCAGCAGTGAAGGGACAGCCGTTTACGAGCAGTTCTTC
CDR3aa: CASSEGTAVYEQFF

v_gene: TRBV4-3
abundance: .
j_gene: TRBJ2-7
d_gene: .
CDR3nt: TGCGCCAGCAGCCAAGGTATGGGGTTTGGCGAGCAGTACTTC
CDR3aa: CASSQGMGFGEQYF

v_gene: TRBV7-2
abundance: few
j_gene: TRBJ2-7
d_gene: .
CDR3nt: TGTGCCAGCACCCTCAGGCAGGGGAGAACCTACGAGCAGTACTTC
CDR3aa: CASTLRQGRTYEQYF

v_gene: TRBV28
abundance: .
j_gene: TRBJ2-7
d_gene: .
CDR3nt: TGTGCCAGCAGTGACGACAGGAGCTCCTACGAGCAGTACTTC
CDR3aa: CASSDDRSSYEQYF

v_gene: TRBV28
abundance: few
j_gene: TRBJ1-1
d_gene: .
CDR3nt: TGTGCCAGCAGTTTAAGGCCTTCGTGGGGCGTCAGAGCTTTCTTT
CDR3aa: CASSLRPSWGVRAFF

v_gene: TRBV18
abundance: .
j_gene: TRBJ2-4
d_gene: .
CDR3nt: TGCGCCAGCAGCCCCGGGGAAGCCAAAAACATTCAGTACTTC
CDR3aa: CASSPGEAKNIQYF

v_gene: TRBV11-2
abundance: few
j_gene: TRBJ2-1
d_gene: .
CDR3nt: TGTGCCAGCAGCTTGGAACCTTTTTTGGCCACTCGACGCAATGAGCAGTTCTTC
CDR3aa: CASSLEPFLATRRNEQFF

v_gene: TRBV7-2
abundance: .
j_gene: TRBJ2-1
d_gene: .
CDR3nt: TGTGCCAGCAGCGCGGCCCTATACAATGAGCAGTTCTTC
CDR3aa: CASSAALYNEQFF

v_gene: TRBV5-1
abundance: .
j_gene: TRBJ2-2
d_gene: .
CDR3nt: TGCGCCAGCAGCGTGGGCCCCGGGGTCGGGGAGCTGTTTTTT
CDR3aa: CASSVGPGVGELFF

v_gene: TRBV4-3
abundance: few
j_gene: TRBJ2-1
d_gene: TRBD2
CDR3nt: TGCGCCAGCAGCCAAGCCATGGGTAGCGGGAGTATGAATGAGCAGTTCTTC
CDR3aa: CASSQAMGSGSMNEQFF

v_gene: TRBV7-3
abundance: .
j_gene: TRBJ2-3
d_gene: TRBD2
CDR3nt: TGTGCCAGCAGCTTAACGGCGGTAGCGGGAGGATTAACAGATACGCAGTATTTT
CDR3aa: CASSLTAVAGGLTDTQYF

v_gene: TRBV6-1
abundance: few
j_gene: TRBJ2-2
d_gene: .
CDR3nt: TGTGCCAGCAGTCCTGGACTGCTCGCGAACACCGGGGAGCTGTTTTTT
CDR3aa: CASSPGLLANTGELFF

v_gene: TRBV27
abundance: .
j_gene: TRBJ2-1
d_gene: .
CDR3nt: TGTGCCAGCAGTTTCCCAGGTTACAATGAGCAGTTCTTC
CDR3aa: CASSFPGYNEQFF

v_gene: TRBV12-3/TRBV12-4
abundance: few
j_gene: TRBJ2-1
d_gene: TRBD1
CDR3nt: TGTGCCAGCAGTCTAAGACAGGGTGGTACCTACAATGAGCAGTTCTTC
CDR3aa: CASSLRQGGTYNEQFF

v_gene: TRBV12-3/TRBV12-4
abundance: few
j_gene: TRBJ1-6
d_gene: .
CDR3nt: TGTGCCAGCAGTTGGGACTCCTATAATTCACCCCTCCACTTT
CDR3aa: CASSWDSYNSPLHF

v_gene: TRBV12-3/TRBV12-4
abundance: .
j_gene: TRBJ1-5
d_gene: .
CDR3nt: TGTGCCAGCAGTTCAGGAGTGGTTCTGGGACGCAATCAGCCCCAGCATTTT
CDR3aa: CASSSGVVLGRNQPQHF

v_gene: TRBV20-1
abundance: .
j_gene: TRBJ2-3
d_gene: .
CDR3nt: TGCAGTGCTAGGGCAGGGCTCGACACAGATACGCAGTATTTT
CDR3aa: CSARAGLDTDTQYF

v_gene: TRBV13
abundance: few
j_gene: TRBJ2-1
d_gene: TRBD2
CDR3nt: TGTGCCAGCAGCCGCTCCTCGGGGGGTTACGAGCAGTTCTTC
CDR3aa: CASSRSSGGYEQFF

v_gene: TRBV3-1
abundance: few
j_gene: TRBJ2-4
d_gene: .
CDR3nt: TGTGCCAGCAGCCGCCCATTTTCAGGGGGGAGCATTCAGTACTTC
CDR3aa: CASSRPFSGGSIQYF